This T cell receptor (beta chain) was sequenced during a study of T cell changes during pregnancy in multiple sclerosis. Assay used: immunoSEQ multiplex PCR; TCRdb lists only in-frame clones, some missing. Of about 57,000 clones listed, over 75% are singletons. Trimming stripped 7 bases from V and 0 bases from J, with 13 bases between. The CDR3 loop spans 15 amino acids. Germline CDR1 reads MNHEY; CDR2 reads SVGAGI. This clone was seen only once. The sequencing used peripheral blood, collected after pregnancy. This receptor was taken from a female donor with multiple sclerosis, enrolled in a pregnancy study. The chain joins TRBV6-5 to TRBJ2-1; possibly TRBD1 for D (5 bases). The CDR3 here is CASTYDSSSYNEQFF. The CDR3 nucleotides read TGTGCCAGCACCTATGACAGCAGCTCCTACAATGAGCAGTTCTTC.